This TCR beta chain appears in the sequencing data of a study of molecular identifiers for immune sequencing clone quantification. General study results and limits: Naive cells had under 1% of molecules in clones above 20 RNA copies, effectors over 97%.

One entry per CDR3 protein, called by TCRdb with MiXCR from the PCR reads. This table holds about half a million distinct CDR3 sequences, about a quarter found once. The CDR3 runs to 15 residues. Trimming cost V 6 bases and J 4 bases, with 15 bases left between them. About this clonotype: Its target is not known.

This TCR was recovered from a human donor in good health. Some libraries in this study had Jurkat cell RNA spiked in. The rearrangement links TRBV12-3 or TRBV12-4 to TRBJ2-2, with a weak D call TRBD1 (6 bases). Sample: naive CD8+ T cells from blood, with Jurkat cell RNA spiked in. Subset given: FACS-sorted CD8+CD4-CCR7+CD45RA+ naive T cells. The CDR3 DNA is TGTGCCAGCAGGGCCGAGGGACACCTCACCGGGGAGCTGTTTTTT. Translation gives CASRAEGHLTGELFF.